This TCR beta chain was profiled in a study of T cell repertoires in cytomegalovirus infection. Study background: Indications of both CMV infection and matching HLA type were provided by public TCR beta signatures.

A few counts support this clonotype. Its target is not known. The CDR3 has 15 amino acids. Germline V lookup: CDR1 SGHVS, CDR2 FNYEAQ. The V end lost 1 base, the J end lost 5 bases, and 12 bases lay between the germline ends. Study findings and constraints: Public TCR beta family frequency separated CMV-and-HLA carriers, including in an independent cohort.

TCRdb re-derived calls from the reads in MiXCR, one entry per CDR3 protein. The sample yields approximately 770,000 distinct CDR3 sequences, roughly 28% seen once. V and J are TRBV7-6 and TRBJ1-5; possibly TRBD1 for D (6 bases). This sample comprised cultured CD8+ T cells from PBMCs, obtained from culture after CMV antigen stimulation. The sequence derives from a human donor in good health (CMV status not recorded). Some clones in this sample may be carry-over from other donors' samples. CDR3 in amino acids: CASSLGDTGYQPQHF. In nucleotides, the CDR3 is TGTGCCAGCAGCTTAGGGGATACAGGGTATCAGCCCCAGCATTTT.